This T cell receptor beta chain is drawn from a study of blood T cell repertoires in COVID-19. As for the study in general: There were acute and convalescent COVID-19 samples, and they came from the United States, Italy and Spain. From T cells, B-cell-depleted T cells, or PBMCs came the material, which was cDNA or gDNA.

This clone was counted once. Germline-derived CDR1 and CDR2 are SEHNR and FQNEAQ (reference sequence). The CDR3 length is 13 residues. V was cut by 3 bases and J by 8 bases, with 13 bases left in between. Per the authors' pipeline: Amplification with reference gene primers provided the estimates of nucleated cell counts. Using immunoSEQ multiplex PCR, the repertoire was profiled, and TCRdb retains in-frame clones only, with some absent. From that table come the V and J calls and clone size; the DNA was used to work out D and trimming. In the table there are some 320,000 clones, about 89% of which are singletons.

Sequencing was carried out using peripheral blood. This chain joins TRBV7-9 and TRBJ1-2, with D unclear. This clonotype was sampled from a woman between 45 and 60 years old who had recovered from COVID-19. CDR3 DNA sequence: TGTGCCAGCAGCTTTACGGGGTTTTTGGGCTACACCTTC. Protein sequence: CASSFTGFLGYTF.